A selection of T cell receptor beta chains follows, all from one sample in a study of beta chain features in type 1 diabetes. Assay used: immunoSEQ multiplex PCR; TCRdb lists only in-frame clones, some missing. Of about 660,000 clones listed, around 15% were seen once; the top ten hold 0.03% to 0.04%. The sequencing input was naive CD4+ T cells from blood. These receptors all come from a man younger than 35 with type 1 diabetes. Both conserved end residues are part of each CDR3. D genes are given only for firm matches. Clone size is stated in some rows and not others, as once, few, many or a class when expanded.

j_gene | d_gene | len | abundance | v_gene | CDR3aa | CDR3nt
TRBJ1-5 | - | 16 | few | TRBV6-1 | CASSEALQGGHSPQHF | TGTGCCAGCAGTGAAGCGCTTCAGGGAGGGCATTCGCCCCAGCATTTT
TRBJ2-3 | - | 15 | few | TRBV5-1 | CASSLALGRADTQYF | TGCGCCAGCAGCTTGGCACTAGGACGGGCAGATACGCAGTATTTT
TRBJ2-3 | - | 15 | few | TRBV19 | CASSIDPAYPPPQYF | TGTGCCAGTAGTATAGATCCGGCATATCCGCCTCCGCAGTATTTT
TRBJ1-1 | - | 18 | few | TRBV5-4 | CASSRGGVTPTPNTEAFF | TGTGCCAGCAGCCGGGGAGGGGTTACGCCAACCCCTAACACTGAAGCTTTCTTT
TRBJ1-6 | TRBD1 | 12 | - | TRBV2 | CASKDRGSPLHF | TGTGCCAGCAAAGACAGGGGCTCACCCCTCCACTTT
TRBJ2-5 | - | 17 | few | TRBV29-1 | CSVEDQVGGVRQETQYF | TGCAGCGTTGAAGATCAAGTTGGGGGCGTAAGGCAAGAGACCCAGTACTTC
TRBJ1-1 | - | 13 | - | TRBV28 | CARRGSENTEAFF | TGTGCTCGAAGGGGCAGCGAGAACACTGAAGCTTTCTTT
TRBJ1-6 | - | 15 | - | TRBV7-2 | CASRKWTAGDSPLHF | TGTGCCAGCAGAAAATGGACAGCGGGGGATTCACCCCTCCACTTT
TRBJ2-1 | - | 15 | few | TRBV30 | CAWSVYAGSYNEQFF | TGTGCCTGGAGTGTGTACGCGGGCTCCTACAATGAGCAGTTCTTC
TRBJ2-7 | TRBD1 | 15 | - | TRBV5-1 | CASSLEGTGSYEQYF | TGCGCCAGCAGCTTGGAGGGGACAGGGTCCTACGAGCAGTACTTC
TRBJ2-5 | TRBD2 | 18 | few | TRBV7-2 | CASSLAVLAGGGRETQYF | TGTGCCAGCAGCTTAGCGGTCCTAGCGGGAGGAGGGCGAGAGACCCAGTACTTC
TRBJ2-5 | - | 13 | few | TRBV29-1 | CSVERGSQETQYF | TGCAGCGTTGAGAGAGGTTCACAAGAGACCCAGTACTTC
TRBJ2-1 | - | 11 | - | TRBV28 | CASSPTHEQFF | TGTGCCAGCAGTCCGACTCATGAGCAGTTCTTC
TRBJ2-7 | TRBD2 | 14 | - | TRBV6-5 | CASSYSRTSPEQYF | TGTGCCAGCAGTTACTCGAGGACTAGTCCCGAGCAGTACTTC
TRBJ2-2 | TRBD1 | 15 | - | TRBV5-1 | CASSSGTGDTGELFF | TGCGCCAGCAGCTCCGGGACAGGGGACACCGGGGAGCTGTTTTTT
TRBJ2-5 | TRBD2 | 15 | - | TRBV5-1 | CASSRGTSGQETQYF | TGCGCCAGCAGCCGGGGGACTAGCGGTCAAGAGACCCAGTACTTC
TRBJ2-1 | TRBD1 | 14 | - | TRBV5-1 | CASSPGTGLFEQFF | TGCGCCAGCAGCCCCGGGACAGGGTTATTCGAGCAGTTCTTC
TRBJ1-5 | TRBD1 | 14 | - | TRBV29-1 | CSATGAGSNQPQHF | TGCAGCGCTACAGGGGCAGGGAGCAATCAGCCCCAGCATTTT
TRBJ2-1 | TRBD2 | 16 | few | TRBV11-2 | CASSFRSTSGRNEQFF | TGTGCCAGCAGCTTCCGATCGACTAGCGGGAGGAATGAGCAGTTCTTC
TRBJ1-1 | - | 13 | - | TRBV27 | CASSLQGLSEAFF | TGTGCCAGCAGTTTACAGGGGCTCTCTGAAGCTTTCTTT
TRBJ1-5 | - | 15 | few | TRBV28 | CAGTGGQYSNQPQHF | TGTGCGGGGACCGGGGGGCAGTATAGCAATCAGCCCCAGCATTTT
TRBJ2-7 | - | 15 | - | TRBV5-1 | CASSTGALSSYEQYF | TGCGCCAGCAGCACTGGAGCCCTTTCCTCCTACGAGCAGTACTTC
TRBJ1-2 | - | 15 | - | TRBV30 | CAWSSETGGGGGYTF | TGTGCCTGGAGTTCAGAGACAGGTGGGGGCGGCGGCTACACCTTC
TRBJ2-3 | TRBD2 | 16 | - | TRBV5-1 | CASSSRSGSRTDTQYF | TGCGCCAGCAGCTCCCGTAGCGGGAGCCGCACAGATACGCAGTATTTT
TRBJ1-1 | TRBD1 | 13 | few | TRBV10-3 | CAIRPGQGYEAFF | TGTGCCATCAGACCGGGACAGGGGTATGAAGCTTTCTTT